This TCR beta chain was retrieved from a study of T cell changes during pregnancy in multiple sclerosis. The V end was cut by 3 bases, the J end by 1 base, with 6 bases between. The CDR3 has 13 residues. Germline assignment: CDR1 LNHDA and CDR2 SQIVND (reference sequence). Data came from immunoSEQ multiplex PCR; TCRdb stores just in-frame clones and leaves some out. The sample contains around 97,000 clones, roughly nine tenths of which appear only once. This sequence originates from a female donor with multiple sclerosis, enrolled in a pregnancy study. The sequences come from peripheral blood, collected after pregnancy. This sequence joins TRBV19 and TRBJ2-5; D is ambiguous. The CDR3 reads CASSMGSQETQYF. The DNA of the CDR3 is TGTGCCAGTAGTATGGGCAGCCAAGAGACCCAGTACTTC. Filled out from reference TRBV19 and TRBJ2-5, the complete variable domain reads DGGITQSPKYLFRKEGQNVTLSCEQNLNHDAMYWYRQDPGQGLRLIYYSQIVNDFQKGDIAEGYSVSREKKESFPLTVTSAQKNPTAFYLCASSMGSQETQYFGPGTRLLVL.